Presented here are 18 T cell receptor beta chains from one specimen sequenced in a study of cytomegalovirus exposure and HLA in healthy donors. PCR involved 60 Vbeta and 13 Jbeta primers. Assay: immunoSEQ multiplex PCR; the TCRdb copy retains only in-frame clones and omits some. The sample comprises approximately 170,000 clones, 70% to 90% of which are singletons, and approximately 2.4% rests with the top ten. The specimen was PBMCs. The source of these receptors is a male donor in good health and CMV-seronegative.

V and J are TRBV7-2 and TRBJ2-2; 8 positions agree with TRBD1. Germline CDR1 and CDR2: SGHTA and FQGNSA. The CDR3 length is 14 residues. J gave up 0 bases and V 9 bases, and 3 bases lay outside the gene matches. The CDR3 reads CARSTGANTGELFF. CDR3 DNA sequence: TGTGCCAGGTCGACAGGGGCGAACACCGGGGAGCTGTTTTTT.

The chain links TRBV7-8 to TRBJ2-1; TRBD2 might be the D (6 bases). The germline V gene encodes CDR1 SGHVS and CDR2 FQNEAQ. The germline V and J ends were trimmed by 5 bases and 10 bases, with 15 bases remaining between them. This CDR3 has 13 amino acids. The CDR3: CASSGGVAREQFF. DNA of the CDR3: TGTGCCAGCAGCGGAGGGGTGGCAAGGGAGCAGTTCTTC. Based on the CDR3 plus reference TRBV7-8 and TRBJ2-1, the full variable domain is GAGVSQSPRYKVAKRGQDVALRCDPISGHVSLFWYQQALGQGPEFLTYFQNEAQLDKSGLPSDRFFAERPEGSVSTLKIQRTQQEDSAVYLCASSGGVAREQFFGPGTRLTVL.

The chain links TRBV10-3 to TRBJ2-1; the match to TRBD1 covers 9 bases. The germline gives CDR1 ENHRY, CDR2 SYGVKD. Trimming cost V 0 bases and J 6 bases; bases outside gene matches: 9. The CDR3 sequence is 17 residues long. The CDR3 DNA reads as TGTGCCATCAGTGAGTCGACGGGACAGGGAGCACGCAATGAGCAGTTCTTC. It translates to CAISESTGQGARNEQFF.

The V gene is TRBV5-1, the J gene TRBJ2-1, with a possible D match to TRBD1 (6 bases). CDR1 SGHRS and CDR2 YFSETQ come from the germline V gene. The ends were cut back, 0 bases at V and 0 bases at J, with 13 bases in the middle. The CDR3 runs 17 residues. The CDR3 loop reads CASSLGTARSSYNEQFF. DNA of the CDR3: TGCGCCAGCAGCTTGGGGACAGCCCGGAGCTCCTACAATGAGCAGTTCTTC.

This clone occurred a few times. V usage is TRBV7-3 and J usage is TRBJ1-1; 9 positions match TRBD1. CDR1 and CDR2 from the germline V gene are SGHTA and FQGTGA. This CDR3 is 15 amino acids long. Trimming took 5 bases from V and 5 from J; bases not matched to a gene: 9. The DNA for the CDR3 is TGTGCCAGCAGCCCACTACAGGGGGCGAGAACTGAAGCTTTCTTT. Encoded protein: CASSPLQGARTEAFF. Filled out from reference TRBV7-3 and TRBJ1-1, the complete variable domain reads GAGVSQTPSNKVTEKGKYVELRCDPISGHTALYWYRQSLGQGPEFLIYFQGTGAADDSGLPNDRFFAVRPEGSVSTLKIQRTERGDSAVYLCASSPLQGARTEAFFGQGTRLTVV.

This clone has just one count. This chain links TRBV30 with TRBJ2-5, with D possibly being TRBD2 (6 bases). The germline V gene has CDR1 GTSNPN and CDR2 SVGIG (reference sequence). The CDR3 totals 14 residues. Deletions cut 2 bases from V and 4 bases from J, with 14 bases between. The CDR3 sequence is CAWSTRLGRETQYF. The CDR3 region has the DNA TGTGCCTGGAGTACACGACTAGGGAGAGAGACCCAGTACTTC.

This clone was seen a single time. The genes are TRBV28 and TRBJ2-7; D is possibly TRBD2 (6 bases). The CDR3 covers 15 residues. V gave up 6 bases and J gave up 0 bases, with 15 bases separating them. Per the germline V gene, CDR1 is MDHEN and CDR2 is SYDVKM. The CDR3 DNA sequence: TGTGCCAGCAGCACCCTCGCGGGGTTCTCCTACGAGCAGTACTTC. This codes for CASSTLAGFSYEQYF.

V and J are TRBV6-1 and TRBJ2-3; 8 bases map to TRBD2. Germline CDR1 reads MNHNS; CDR2 reads SASEGT. The CDR3 spans 16 residues. Trimming at V came to 2 bases and at J to 2 bases, leaving 6 bases not matched to a gene. The CDR3 sequence is CASSEPAGGLTDTQYF. The CDR3 DNA sequence: TGTGCCAGCAGTGAACCTGCGGGGGGTCTCACAGATACGCAGTATTTT.

The chain is built from TRBV7-9 and TRBJ1-4, with TRBD1 matching 7 bases. CDR3 length: 17 amino acids. Germline loops: CDR1 SEHNR, CDR2 FQNEAQ (reference sequence). The V gene end was trimmed by 4 bases and the J gene end by 7 bases; junction bases not matched to a gene: 15. CDR3: CASSSAPGVRGSEKLFF. CDR3 nucleotides: TGTGCCAGCAGCTCCGCGCCGGGTGTCAGGGGGTCTGAAAAACTGTTTTTT. Complete variable domain (other parts from reference TRBV7-9 and TRBJ1-4): DTGVSQNPRHKITKRGQNVTFRCDPISEHNRLYWYRQTLGQGPEFLTYFQNEAQLEKSRLLSDRFSAERPKGSFSTLEIQRTEQGDSAMYLCASSSAPGVRGSEKLFFGSGTQLSVL.

This chain joins TRBV5-1 and TRBJ2-7, with D unresolved. Germline assignment: CDR1 SGHRS and CDR2 YFSETQ. V lost 4 bases and J 3 bases, leaving 11 bases between the germline ends. The CDR3 spans 13 residues. CDR3 in amino acids: CASSPMSIYEQYF. CDR3 DNA: TGCGCCAGCAGCCCAATGTCCATCTACGAGCAGTACTTC.

The chain couples TRBV5-1 to TRBJ1-1; D is unclear. CDR3 length: 13 amino acids. Germline loops: CDR1 SGHRS, CDR2 YFSETQ. V gave up 2 bases and J gave up 1 base, with 6 bases separating them. The DNA of the CDR3 is TGCGCCAGCAGCTTACGAGGGAACACTGAAGCTTTCTTT. Translated, it gives CASSLRGNTEAFF.

This chain joins TRBV7-8 and TRBJ2-7; 10 nucleotides line up with TRBD2. The CDR3 has 16 amino acids. V trimming: 1 base; J trimming: 9 bases; junction bases outside the gene matches: 12. Germline CDR1 is SGHVS and CDR2 is FQNEAQ. The CDR3, as DNA: TGTGCCAGCAGCTTAGGTCTGCTAGCGGGAGTGGCGGGGCAGTACTTC. Protein product: CASSLGLLAGVAGQYF. Full variable domain (outside the CDR3, taken from reference TRBV7-8 and TRBJ2-7): GAGVSQSPRYKVAKRGQDVALRCDPISGHVSLFWYQQALGQGPEFLTYFQNEAQLDKSGLPSDRFFAERPEGSVSTLKIQRTQQEDSAVYLCASSLGLLAGVAGQYFGPGTRLTVT.

The rearrangement links TRBV28 to TRBJ2-7; 8 bases are shared with TRBD1. The CDR3 is 15 amino acids. Germline values: CDR1 MDHEN, CDR2 SYDVKM. J was trimmed by 4 bases and V by 5 bases; bases with no gene match: 10. The CDR3 DNA follows: TGTGCCAGCAGTCTGCGGACAGGGAGCTTGTACGAGCAGTACTTC. Protein sequence: CASSLRTGSLYEQYF.

This clone was seen a handful of times. The rearrangement joins TRBV11-2 to TRBJ2-7, with 10 nucleotides matching TRBD1. V was clipped by 6 bases and J by 7 bases; unmatched bases: 12. Looked up from germline, CDR1 is SGHAT and CDR2 is FQNNGV. CDR3 length: 15 amino acids. CDR3 DNA: TGTGCCAGCAGGGATCCGGACAGGGGGGATGAAGAGCAGTACTTC. Translated, it gives CASRDPDRGDEEQYF.

The chain has TRBV19 and TRBJ2-5, with D uncertain. CDR3 length: 14 residues. V was trimmed by 4 bases and J by 4 bases, leaving 13 bases between them. CDR1 is LNHDA and CDR2 is SQIVND in the germline V gene (reference sequence). CDR3 amino acids: CASSSRAGRETQYF. For the CDR3, the DNA is TGTGCCAGTAGTAGTCGTGCAGGCCGAGAGACCCAGTACTTC. Full variable domain (rest looked up from reference TRBV19 and TRBJ2-5): DGGITQSPKYLFRKEGQNVTLSCEQNLNHDAMYWYRQDPGQGLRLIYYSQIVNDFQKGDIAEGYSVSREKKESFPLTVTSAQKNPTAFYLCASSSRAGRETQYFGPGTRLLVL.

V gene TRBV7-9 combines with J gene TRBJ2-4; possibly TRBD2 for D (6 bases). The germline V gene encodes CDR1 SEHNR and CDR2 FQNEAQ (reference sequence). The CDR3 runs to 14 residues. V lost 5 bases, J lost 6 bases, and 14 bases lay in between. In DNA, the CDR3 is TGTGCCAGCAGCACCGGGACTGTCCGAAACATTCAGTACTTC. Translating it yields CASSTGTVRNIQYF.

The J gene is TRBJ2-6, the V gene TRBV5-4; 7 nucleotides line up with TRBD1. The CDR3 has 17 residues. Germline lookup yields CDR1 SGHNT and CDR2 YYREEE (reference sequence). The V segment lost 0 bases and the J segment 2 bases; nucleotides outside the gene matches: 5. CDR3 coding DNA: TGTGCCAGCAGCTTGGAGGGGGCGAGGGCTGGGGCCAACGTCCTGACTTTC. Its translation: CASSLEGARAGANVLTF.

V gene TRBV15 combines with J gene TRBJ2-7; TRBD2 aligns across 12 bases. V was clipped by 8 bases and J by 2 bases; unmatched bases: 1. The CDR3 is made up of 13 amino acids. The germline V gene encodes CDR1 LNHNV and CDR2 YYDKDF (reference sequence). This CDR3 reads CATRLAGAYEQYF. The DNA for the CDR3 is TGTGCCACCCGACTAGCGGGAGCCTACGAGCAGTACTTC.